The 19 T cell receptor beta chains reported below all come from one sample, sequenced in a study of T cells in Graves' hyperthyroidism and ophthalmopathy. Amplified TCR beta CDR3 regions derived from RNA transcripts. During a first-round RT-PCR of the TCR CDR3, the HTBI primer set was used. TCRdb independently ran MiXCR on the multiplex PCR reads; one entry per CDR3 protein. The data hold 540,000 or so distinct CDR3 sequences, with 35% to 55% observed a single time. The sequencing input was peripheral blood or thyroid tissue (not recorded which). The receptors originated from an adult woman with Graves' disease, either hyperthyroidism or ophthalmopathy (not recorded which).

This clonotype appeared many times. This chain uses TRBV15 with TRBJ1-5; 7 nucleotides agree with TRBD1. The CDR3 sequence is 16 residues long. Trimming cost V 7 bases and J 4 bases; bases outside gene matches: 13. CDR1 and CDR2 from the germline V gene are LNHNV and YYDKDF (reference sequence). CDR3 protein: CATNPRARDRNQPQHF. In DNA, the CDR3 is TGTGCCACCAACCCTAGGGCCCGGGACAGAAATCAGCCCCAGCATTTT.

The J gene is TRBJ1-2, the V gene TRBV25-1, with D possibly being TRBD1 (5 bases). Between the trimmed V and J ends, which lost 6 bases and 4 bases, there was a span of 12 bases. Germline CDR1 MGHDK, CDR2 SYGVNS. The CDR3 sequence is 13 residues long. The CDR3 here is CASSAQGGYGYTF. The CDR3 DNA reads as TGTGCCAGCAGCGCCCAGGGTGGCTATGGCTACACCTTC.

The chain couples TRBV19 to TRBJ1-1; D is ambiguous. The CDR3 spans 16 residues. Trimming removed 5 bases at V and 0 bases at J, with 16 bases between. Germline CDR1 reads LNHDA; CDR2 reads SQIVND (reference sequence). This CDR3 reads CASSPRKGLLNTEAFF. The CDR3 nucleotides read TGTGCCAGTAGTCCCAGGAAAGGGCTTTTGAACACTGAAGCTTTCTTT.

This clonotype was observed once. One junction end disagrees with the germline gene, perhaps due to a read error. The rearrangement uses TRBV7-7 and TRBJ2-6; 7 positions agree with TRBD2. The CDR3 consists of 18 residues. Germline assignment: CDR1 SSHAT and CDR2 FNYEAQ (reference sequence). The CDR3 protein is CASSLSLAGASGANVLTF. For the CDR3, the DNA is TGTGCTAGCAGCTTATCCCTCGCGGGAGCCTCTGGGGCCAACGTCCTGACTTTC. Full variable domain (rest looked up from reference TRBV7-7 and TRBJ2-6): GAGVSQSPRYKVTKRGQDVTLRCDPISSHATLYWYQQALGQGPEFLTYFNYEAQPDKSGLPSDRFSAERPEGSISTLTIQRTEQRDSAMYRCASSLSLAGASGANVLTFGAGSRLTVL.

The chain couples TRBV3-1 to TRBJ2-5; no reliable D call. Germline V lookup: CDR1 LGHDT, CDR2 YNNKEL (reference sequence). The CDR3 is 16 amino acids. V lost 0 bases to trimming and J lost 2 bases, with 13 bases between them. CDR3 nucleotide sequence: TGTGCCAGCAGCCAAGACAAGACACTGGGTCAAGAGACCCAGTACTTC. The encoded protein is CASSQDKTLGQETQYF.

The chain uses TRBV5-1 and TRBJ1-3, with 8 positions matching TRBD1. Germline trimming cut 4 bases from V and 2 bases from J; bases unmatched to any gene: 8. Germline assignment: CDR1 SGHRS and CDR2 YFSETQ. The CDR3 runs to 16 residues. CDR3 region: CASSRDRLSAGNTIYF. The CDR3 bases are TGCGCCAGCAGCCGGGACAGGTTATCCGCTGGAAACACCATATATTTT.

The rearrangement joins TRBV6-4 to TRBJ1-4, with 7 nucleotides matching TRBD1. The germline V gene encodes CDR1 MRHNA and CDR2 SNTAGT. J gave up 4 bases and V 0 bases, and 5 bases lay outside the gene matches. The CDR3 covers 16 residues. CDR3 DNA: TGTGCCAGCAGTGACTCGCGACAGGGACTTAATGAAAAACTGTTTTTT. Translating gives CASSDSRQGLNEKLFF.

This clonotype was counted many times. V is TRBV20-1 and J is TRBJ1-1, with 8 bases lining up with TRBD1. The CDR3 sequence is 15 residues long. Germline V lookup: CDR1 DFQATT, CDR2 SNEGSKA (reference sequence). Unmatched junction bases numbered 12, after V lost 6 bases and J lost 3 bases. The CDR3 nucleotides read TGCAGTGCCAACTCAGGGGGCACGAAATACACTGAAGCTTTCTTT. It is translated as CSANSGGTKYTEAFF.

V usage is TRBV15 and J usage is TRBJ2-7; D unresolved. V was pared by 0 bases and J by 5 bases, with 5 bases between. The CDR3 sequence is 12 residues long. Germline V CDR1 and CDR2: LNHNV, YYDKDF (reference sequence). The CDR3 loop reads CATSRDGDEQYF. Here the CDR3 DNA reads TGTGCCACCAGCAGAGATGGGGACGAGCAGTACTTC.

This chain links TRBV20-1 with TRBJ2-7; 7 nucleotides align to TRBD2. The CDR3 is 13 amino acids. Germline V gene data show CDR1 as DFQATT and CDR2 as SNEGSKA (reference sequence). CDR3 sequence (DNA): TGCAGGGTTCAGCCGGGAGGCTACCACGAGCAGTACTTC. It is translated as CRVQPGGYHEQYF.

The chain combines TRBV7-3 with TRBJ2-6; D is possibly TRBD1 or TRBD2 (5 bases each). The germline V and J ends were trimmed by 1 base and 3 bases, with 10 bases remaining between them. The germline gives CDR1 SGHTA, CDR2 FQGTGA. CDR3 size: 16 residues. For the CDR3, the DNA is TGTGCCAGCAGCTTAAGGGGGAACTATGGGGCCAACGTCCTGACTTTC. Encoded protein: CASSLRGNYGANVLTF.

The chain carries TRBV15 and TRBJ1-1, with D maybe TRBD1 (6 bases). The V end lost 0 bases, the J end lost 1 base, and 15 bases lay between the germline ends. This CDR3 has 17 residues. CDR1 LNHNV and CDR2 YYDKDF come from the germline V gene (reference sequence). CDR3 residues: CATSREERAGENTEAFF. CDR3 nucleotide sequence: TGTGCCACCAGCAGAGAAGAGCGGGCAGGGGAGAACACTGAAGCTTTCTTT.

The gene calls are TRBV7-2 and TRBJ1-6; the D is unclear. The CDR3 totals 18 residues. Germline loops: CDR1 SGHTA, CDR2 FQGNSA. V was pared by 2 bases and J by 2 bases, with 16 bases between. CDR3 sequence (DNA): TGTGCCAGCAGCTTAAATCGGCCGGTGGGTCCCTATAATTCACCCCTCCACTTT. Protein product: CASSLNRPVGPYNSPLHF.

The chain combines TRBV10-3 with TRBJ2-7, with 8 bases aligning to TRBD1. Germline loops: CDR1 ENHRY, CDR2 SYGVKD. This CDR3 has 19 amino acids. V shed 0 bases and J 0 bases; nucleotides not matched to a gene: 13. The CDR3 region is CAISESENWTGPSSYEQYF. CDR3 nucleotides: TGTGCCATCAGTGAGTCCGAGAATTGGACAGGGCCTAGCTCCTACGAGCAGTACTTC.

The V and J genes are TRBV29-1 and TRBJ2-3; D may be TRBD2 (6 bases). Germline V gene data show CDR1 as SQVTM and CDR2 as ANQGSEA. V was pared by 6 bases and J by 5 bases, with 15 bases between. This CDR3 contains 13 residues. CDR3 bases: TGCAGCGTGGTGGGCGGGATTATAGATACGCAGTATTTT. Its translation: CSVVGGIIDTQYF.

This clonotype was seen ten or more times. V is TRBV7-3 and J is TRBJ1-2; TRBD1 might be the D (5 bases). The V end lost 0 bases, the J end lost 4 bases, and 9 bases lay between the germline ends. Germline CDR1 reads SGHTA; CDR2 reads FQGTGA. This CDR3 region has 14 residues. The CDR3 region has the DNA TGTGCCAGCAGCTTAACCGGGGGGACCTATGGCTACACCTTC. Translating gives CASSLTGGTYGYTF.

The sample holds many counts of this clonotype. CDR3: CASSQEDEKLFF. In DNA form, the CDR3 reads TGCGCCAGCAGCCAAGAGGATGAAAAACTGTTTTTT. The genes are TRBV4-1 and TRBJ1-4; D remains unclear. Trimming removed 0 bases from V and 6 bases from J, with 2 bases in between. Germline CDR1 is MGHRA and CDR2 is YSYEKL. CDR3 length: 12 residues.

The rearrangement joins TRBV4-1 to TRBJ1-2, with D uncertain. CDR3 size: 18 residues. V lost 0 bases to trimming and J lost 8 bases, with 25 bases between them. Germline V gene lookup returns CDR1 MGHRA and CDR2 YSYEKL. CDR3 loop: CASSQERLRGLGDLGYTF. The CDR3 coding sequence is TGCGCCAGCAGCCAAGAAAGATTAAGAGGGCTCGGTGACCTGGGCTACACCTTC.

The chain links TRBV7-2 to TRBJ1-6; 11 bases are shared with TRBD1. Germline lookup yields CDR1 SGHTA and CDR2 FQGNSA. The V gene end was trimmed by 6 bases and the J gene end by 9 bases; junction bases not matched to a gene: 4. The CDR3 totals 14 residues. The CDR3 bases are TGTGCCAGCAGTCCGGACAGGGGGCTTTCACCCCTCCACTTT. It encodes CASSPDRGLSPLHF.